This entry describes one TCR beta chain. Germline and junction disagree at one end, which may indicate a read error. RNA was extracted from bulk tissue without any cell sorting. More than 3 cm separated this lung sample from the edge of the tumor. This entry comes from a study of tumor and adjacent non-tumor tissue in lung cancer. Study context: There were 11 to 13 adenocarcinoma, a couple of squamous cell carcinoma and 1 small cell lung cancer cases.

TCRbeta libraries were built with three rounds of nested PCR, modified from ARM-PCR. In TCRdb, the multiplex PCR reads were re-called with MiXCR into one record per CDR3 protein. There are 48,000 or so distinct CDR3 sequences in the sample; roughly 67% occur only once, and 30% lies in the top ten. Germline V gives CDR1 MNHEY, CDR2 SVGEGT. The CDR3 extends over 13 amino acids. The clonotype was recovered from a woman in her sixties or seventies with non-small cell lung cancer. The chain combines TRBV6-2 or TRBV6-3 with TRBJ2-3, with 7 bases identical to TRBD1. The sample was distant non-tumor lung tissue. The CDR3 spells CTSNDRVTDMQYF. CDR3 coding DNA: TGTACCAGCAATGACAGGGTCACAGATATGCAGTATTTT.